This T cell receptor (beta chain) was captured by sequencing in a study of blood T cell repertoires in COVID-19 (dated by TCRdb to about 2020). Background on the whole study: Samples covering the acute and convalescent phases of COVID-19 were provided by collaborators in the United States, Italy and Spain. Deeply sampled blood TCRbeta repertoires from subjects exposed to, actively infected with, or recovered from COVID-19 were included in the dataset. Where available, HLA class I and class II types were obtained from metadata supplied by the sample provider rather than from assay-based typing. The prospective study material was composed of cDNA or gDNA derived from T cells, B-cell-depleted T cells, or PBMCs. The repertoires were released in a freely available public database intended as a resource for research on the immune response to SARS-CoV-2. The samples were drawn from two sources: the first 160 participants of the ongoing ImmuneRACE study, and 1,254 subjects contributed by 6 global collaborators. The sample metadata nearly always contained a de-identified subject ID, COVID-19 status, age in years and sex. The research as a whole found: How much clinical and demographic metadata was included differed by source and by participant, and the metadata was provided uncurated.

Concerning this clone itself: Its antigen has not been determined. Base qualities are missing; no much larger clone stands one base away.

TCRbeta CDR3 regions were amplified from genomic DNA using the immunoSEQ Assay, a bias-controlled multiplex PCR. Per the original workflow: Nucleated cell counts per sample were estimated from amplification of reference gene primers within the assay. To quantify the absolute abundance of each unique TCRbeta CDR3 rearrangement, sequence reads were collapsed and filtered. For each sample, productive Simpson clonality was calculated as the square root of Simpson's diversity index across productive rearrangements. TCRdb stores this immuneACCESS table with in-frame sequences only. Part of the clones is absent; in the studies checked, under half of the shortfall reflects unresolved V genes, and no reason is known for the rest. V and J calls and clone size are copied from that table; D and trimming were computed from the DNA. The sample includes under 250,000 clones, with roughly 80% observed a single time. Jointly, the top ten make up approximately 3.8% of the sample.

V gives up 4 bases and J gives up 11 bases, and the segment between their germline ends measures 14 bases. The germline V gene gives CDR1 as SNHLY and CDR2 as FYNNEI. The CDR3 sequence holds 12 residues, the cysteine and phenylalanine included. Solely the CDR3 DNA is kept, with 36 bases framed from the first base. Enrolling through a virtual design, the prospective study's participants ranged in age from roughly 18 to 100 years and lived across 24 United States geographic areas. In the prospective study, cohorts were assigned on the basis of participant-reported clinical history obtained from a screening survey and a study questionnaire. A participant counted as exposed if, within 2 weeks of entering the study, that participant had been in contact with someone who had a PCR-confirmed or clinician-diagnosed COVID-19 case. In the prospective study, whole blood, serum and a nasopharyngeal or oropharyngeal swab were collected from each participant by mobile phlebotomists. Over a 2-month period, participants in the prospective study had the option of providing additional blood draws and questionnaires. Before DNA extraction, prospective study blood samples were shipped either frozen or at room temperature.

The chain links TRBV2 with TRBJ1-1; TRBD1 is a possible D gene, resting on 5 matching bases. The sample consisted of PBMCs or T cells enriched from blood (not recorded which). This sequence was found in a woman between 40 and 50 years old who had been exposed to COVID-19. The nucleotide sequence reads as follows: TGTGCCAGCAGTGGACAGAGCCCGGTGGCTTTCTTT. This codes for CASSGQSPVAFF.